This record looks at one T cell receptor beta chain sequence and its context. The antigen is not known. This entry comes from a study of a mutant IDH1 vaccine in newly diagnosed glioma. Overall study: Radiotherapy alone preceded vaccination by 4-6 weeks; alternatively, vaccination started with temozolomide cycles. Visits designated V12 and V13 were conducted at weeks 35 and 47, respectively.

TCRdb's copy holds only in-frame clones and misses some; the assay was immunoSEQ multiplex PCR. Seen here are some 13,000 clones, around 78% observed once, and the top ten hold roughly 4%. This CDR3 comprises 15 residues. The germline V gene encodes CDR1 MDHEN and CDR2 SYDVKM. V was pared by 10 bases and J by 1 base, with 17 bases between. Time point in this sample: week 47, end of study. Doses comprised 300 ug of mutant IDH1 20-mer peptide each, plus topical imiquimod. Newly diagnosed WHO grade 3 or 4 IDH1-mutant, ATRX-lost astrocytomas were identified in the donors. The chain employs TRBV28 and TRBJ1-5; D is ambiguous. The source material was PBMCs, sampled from a glioma patient whose treatment included an IDH1 peptide vaccine. This clonotype originated in a woman in her thirties or forties with glioma. CDR3 amino acids: CATLIPMGSNQPQHF. The CDR3 DNA is TGTGCCACCTTAATACCCATGGGAAGCAATCAGCCCCAGCATTTT.